What follows are 20 T cell receptor beta chains derived from one specimen sequenced in a study of brain T cells in children with intractable seizures. TCRdb's copy holds only in-frame clones and misses some; the assay was immunoSEQ multiplex PCR. The sample lists tens of thousands of clones, approximately 94% occurring once. The source material was peripheral blood, sampled at surgery. These receptors were taken from a boy less than two years old with tuberous sclerosis and intractable seizures.

A single count supports this clone. The chain couples TRBV4-2 to TRBJ2-7; D is ambiguous. Germline V gene data show CDR1 as LGHNA and CDR2 as YNFKEQ. This CDR3 contains 14 residues. With 1 base removed from V and 1 base from J, the gap between germline ends came to 8 bases. The CDR3 DNA reads as TGTGCCAGCAGCCAAGGAAAAGGATCCTACGAGCAGTACTTC. Translated, it gives CASSQGKGSYEQYF.

The chain recombines TRBV4-1 with TRBJ1-1; maybe TRBD1 (5 bases). V dropped 0 bases and J dropped 3 bases, with 14 bases sitting between them. Looked up from germline, CDR1 is MGHRA and CDR2 is YSYEKL. This CDR3 has 16 residues. Written as DNA, the CDR3 is TGCGCCAGCAGCCAAGAGGGGGTGCAGCTTTACACTGAAGCTTTCTTT. Amino acids: CASSQEGVQLYTEAFF.

The chain uses TRBV12-3 or TRBV12-4 and TRBJ1-1; D unresolved. The CDR3 spans 12 residues. The V end lost 10 bases, the J end lost 4 bases, and 13 bases lay between the germline ends. This CDR3 reads CAIRAGSTEAFF. For the CDR3, the DNA is TGTGCCATAAGGGCGGGGAGCACTGAAGCTTTCTTT.

This chain connects TRBV27 to TRBJ2-3; D is undetermined. This CDR3 has 14 residues. V was pared by 4 bases and J by 0 bases, with 8 bases between. CDR1 is MNHEY, CDR2 SMNVEV, per germline (reference sequence). In DNA form, the CDR3 reads TGTGCCAGCAGTTCCCGTCCTAGCACAGATACGCAGTATTTT. Translated, it gives CASSSRPSTDTQYF.

This chain uses TRBV6-1 with TRBJ1-6; D is ambiguous. The CDR3 contains 16 residues. V gave up 4 bases and J gave up 4 bases, with 14 bases separating them. Germline-derived CDR1 and CDR2 are MNHNS and SASEGT. CDR3 in DNA: TGTGCCAGCAGTGTTCCGGTGGACGTATATAATTCACCCCTCCACTTT. Its protein is CASSVPVDVYNSPLHF.

The rearrangement joins TRBV12-3 or TRBV12-4 to TRBJ2-7, with unresolved D. The CDR3 runs to 11 residues. V was clipped by 8 bases and J by 3 bases, with 8 bases between them. CDR3 protein: CASSRLYEQYF. CDR3 DNA sequence: TGTGCCAGCTCAAGGCTCTACGAGCAGTACTTC.

V is TRBV7-9 and J is TRBJ2-7, with D perhaps TRBD2 (6 bases). The CDR3 spans 15 residues. V lost 4 bases, J lost 2 bases, and 15 bases lay in between. Germline V gives CDR1 SEHNR, CDR2 FQNEAQ (reference sequence). The CDR3 protein is CASSYSGLRPYEQYF. The CDR3 nucleotides are TGTGCCAGCAGCTATAGCGGACTTAGACCCTACGAGCAGTACTTC.

The chain joins TRBV13 to TRBJ2-5, with 11 nucleotides matching TRBD2. V shed 4 bases, J shed 5 bases, and the junction held 6 bases outside the gene matches. The CDR3 consists of 15 residues. Germline V gene sequence: CDR1 PRHDT, CDR2 FYEKMQ (reference sequence). The CDR3 here is CASSYLAGGDETQYF. Written as DNA, the CDR3 is TGTGCCAGCAGCTACCTAGCGGGAGGTGACGAGACCCAGTACTTC.

In nucleotides, the CDR3 is TGTGCCAGCAGCCAAGGTTCGGCCCAGCCCCAGCATTTT. Translated, it gives CASSQGSAQPQHF. The gene calls are TRBV3-1 (or the pseudogene TRBV3-2) and TRBJ1-5; D ambiguous. Trimming pared 1 base from V and 7 bases from J, leaving 8 bases between. The CDR3 has 13 amino acids. Per the germline V gene, CDR1 is LGHDT and CDR2 is YNNKEL (reference sequence).

The chain links TRBV25-1 to TRBJ2-6; D is unresolved. V lost 4 bases, J lost 2 bases, and 6 bases lay in between. CDR3 length equals 14 residues. Germline CDR1 reads MGHDK; CDR2 reads SYGVNS. The CDR3 is CASSVTTGANVLTF. The CDR3 DNA sequence: TGTGCCAGCAGTGTCACCACTGGGGCCAACGTCCTGACTTTC. Using reference TRBV25-1 and TRBJ2-6 for the parts outside the CDR3, the full variable domain is EADIYQTPRYLVIGTGKKITLECSQTMGHDKMYWYQQDPGMELHLIHYSYGVNSTEKGDLSSESTVSRIRTEHFPLTLESARPSHTSQYLCASSVTTGANVLTFGAGSRLTVL.

The chain recombines TRBV29-1 with TRBJ1-2, with D perhaps TRBD1 (5 bases). Germline assignment: CDR1 SQVTM and CDR2 ANQGSEA. CDR3 length equals 12 residues. Trimming removed 3 bases at V and 5 bases at J, with 10 bases between. CDR3 sequence reads: CSVEGLRYGYTF. The CDR3 DNA reads TGCAGCGTTGAGGGACTGAGATATGGCTACACCTTC.

This rearrangement joins TRBV13 to TRBJ2-2, with 11 bases lining up with TRBD1. Trimming cost V 2 bases and J 5 bases; bases outside gene matches: 7. The V gene's germline CDR1 is PRHDT and CDR2 FYEKMQ (reference sequence). The CDR3 spans 17 residues. CDR3: CASSLSVGTGGTGELFF. Written as DNA, the CDR3 is TGTGCCAGCAGCTTAAGCGTTGGGACAGGGGGAACCGGGGAGCTGTTTTTT.

The chain links TRBV11-3 to TRBJ2-7; D ambiguous. The CDR3 is 14 residues long. Trimming cost V 5 bases and J 1 base, with 12 bases left between them. The germline CDR1 and CDR2 sequences are SGHNT and YENEEA. Here the CDR3 DNA reads TGTGCCAGCAGCCAACGGACGGTATCCTACGAGCAGTACTTC. Protein sequence: CASSQRTVSYEQYF.

V gene TRBV9 combines with J gene TRBJ2-3, with D possibly TRBD2 on 6 matching bases. The germline V and J ends were trimmed by 0 bases and 8 bases, with 10 bases remaining between them. The CDR3 covers 13 residues. Germline V lookup: CDR1 SGDLS, CDR2 YYNGEE. The CDR3 DNA is TGTGCCAGCAGCGTAGGGAGGGAAGGTACGCAGTATTTT. As protein: CASSVGREGTQYF. The entire variable domain, with the rest obtained from reference TRBV9 and TRBJ2-3, is as follows: DSGVTQTPKHLITATGQRVTLRCSPRSGDLSVYWYQQSLDQGLQFLIQYYNGEERAKGNILERFSAQQFPDLHSELNLSSLELGDSALYFCASSVGREGTQYFGPGTRLTVL.

The chain carries TRBV3-1 (or the pseudogene TRBV3-2) and TRBJ1-1; no definite D call. The CDR3 has 19 amino acids. The germline V gene encodes CDR1 LGHDT and CDR2 YNNKEL (reference sequence). With 3 bases removed from V and 1 base from J, the gap between germline ends came to 24 bases. The CDR3 region has the DNA TGTGCCAGCAGCCATAAAGCCGAAAAGGACGAGGCAGGGAACACTGAAGCTTTCTTT. Encoded protein: CASSHKAEKDEAGNTEAFF.

J is TRBJ2-7 and V is TRBV6-6; D call uncertain. This CDR3 has 14 residues. V gave up 0 bases and J gave up 0 bases, with 6 bases separating them. In germline, CDR1 is MNHNY, CDR2 SVGAGI (reference sequence). CDR3 sequence reads: CASSYSAGSYEQYF. The CDR3 nucleotides read TGTGCCAGCAGTTACTCTGCCGGCTCCTACGAGCAGTACTTC.

Concerning this clone: Other DNA sequences in the same sample also yield this CDR3. This chain connects TRBV6-1 to TRBJ2-1; 9 bases are a match to TRBD2. V was clipped by 2 bases and J by 4 bases; unmatched bases: 0. This CDR3 region has 14 residues. CDR1 is MNHNS, CDR2 SASEGT, per germline. CDR3 nucleotide sequence: TGTGCCAGCAGTGAAAGCGGGGGGTACAATGAGCAGTTCTTC. Encoded protein: CASSESGGYNEQFF.

The rearrangement links TRBV29-1 to TRBJ2-2; D gene uncertain. Looked up from germline, CDR1 is SQVTM and CDR2 is ANQGSEA. Between the trimmed V and J ends, which lost 6 bases and 0 bases, there was a span of 8 bases. The length of the CDR3 is 13 residues. CDR3 protein: CSVRRPNTGELFF. The CDR3, as DNA: TGCAGCGTGAGGCGGCCGAACACCGGGGAGCTGTTTTTT.

V usage is TRBV12-3 or TRBV12-4 and J usage is TRBJ2-7, with 8 bases that match TRBD1. The CDR3 extends over 13 amino acids. The V gene end was trimmed by 2 bases and the J gene end by 6 bases; junction bases not matched to a gene: 3. CDR3 loop: CASSLRQGSEQYF. The CDR3 DNA sequence: TGTGCCAGCAGTTTACGACAGGGGTCCGAGCAGTACTTC.

The gene calls are TRBV14 and TRBJ2-7, with no clear D. V dropped 1 base and J dropped 3 bases, with 7 bases sitting between them. Germline CDR1 and CDR2: SGHDN and FVKESK. CDR3 size: 13 residues. CDR3 DNA sequence: TGTGCCAGCAGCCAAGGACACAGCTACGAGCAGTACTTC. The encoded protein is CASSQGHSYEQYF.